One sample yielded the 3 T cell receptor beta chains listed below, sequenced in a study of shared clonotypes between healthy human individuals. Clones were sequenced by immunoSEQ multiplex PCR, and TCRdb holds only the in-frame ones, with some missing. This repertoire shows 400,000 to 500,000 clones, over 65% found once; its top ten account for approximately 13%. Sequencing input: PBMCs. These receptors all come from a woman in her thirties or forties in good health. Some clones in this sample may be carry-over from other donors' samples.

This CDR3 is CSVEEGSTDTQYF. In DNA, the CDR3 is TGCAGCGTTGAAGAAGGCAGCACAGATACGCAGTATTTT. The chain combines TRBV29-1 with TRBJ2-3; D is ambiguous. Germline-derived CDR1 and CDR2 are SQVTM and ANQGSEA. This CDR3 has 13 residues. V lost 0 bases and J lost 0, with 4 bases in between.

The chain has TRBV7-8 and TRBJ1-5; D gene ambiguous. Germline V gene data show CDR1 as SGHVS and CDR2 as FQNEAQ. Trimming removed 1 base at V and 11 bases at J, with 18 bases between. This CDR3 is built from 15 residues. The chain's CDR3 is CASSLVRGPNSAQHF. The CDR3 DNA sequence: TGTGCCAGCAGCTTAGTCCGGGGTCCCAATTCGGCCCAGCATTTT.

The V and J genes are TRBV7-8 and TRBJ2-4; TRBD2 aligns across 9 bases. Looked up from germline, CDR1 is SGHVS and CDR2 is FQNEAQ. The V segment lost 5 bases and the J segment 7 bases; nucleotides outside the gene matches: 15. The CDR3 consists of 17 residues. The CDR3 sequence is CASSPRSGSGSRNIQYF. As DNA, the CDR3 is TGTGCCAGCAGCCCTCGGTCGGGTAGCGGGAGCCGGAACATTCAGTACTTC.